The source of this TCR beta chain is a study of CD8+CD57+ T cells in acquired aplastic anemia. General observations from the study: Overlap between patients and controls comprised roughly 28 CD8+ CDR3 sequences. Patients were compared with controls for CD8+ Simpson's diversity, and no significant difference emerged.

This CDR3 region has 14 residues. Trimming pared 3 bases from V and 3 bases from J, leaving 14 bases between. CDR1 and CDR2 from the germline V gene are DFQATT and SNEGSKA (reference sequence). All patients picked for sequencing had shown, by flow cytometry, an expansion of CD8+CD57+ cells. This clonotype was observed a few times. The antigen remains undetermined. CDR3 and TCR beta VDJ profiling relied on genomic DNA as the template. TCRdb itself ran the reads through MiXCR, one entry per CDR3 protein. The sample contains approximately 470,000 distinct CDR3 sequences, about a third of which appear only once.

The TCR was taken from a human donor with aplastic anemia. Sequenced: sorted CD4+, CD8+, or CD8+CD57+ T cells (not recorded which) from PBMCs. V and J are TRBV20-1 and TRBJ1-1, with D maybe TRBD1 (5 bases). CDR3 loop: CSARGGGMDTEAFF. CDR3 bases: TGCAGTGCTAGGGGGGGGGGTATGGACACTGAAGCTTTCTTT.